The 28 T cell receptor beta chains given below trace back to one sample, sequenced in a study of blood T cells in healthy people across ages. Using a J-beta primer mix together with a sample-barcoded 5' primer, a second PCR was run for about 6 to 12 cycles. In TCRdb, the 5' RACE reads were re-called with MiXCR into one record per CDR3 protein. Of 550,000 to 700,000 distinct CDR3 sequences in the sample, roughly 29% were seen once. What was sequenced was blood. These receptors were obtained from a woman between 65 and 79 years old in good health.

This rearrangement joins TRBV15 to TRBJ2-5, with D possibly called TRBD1 or TRBD2 (5 bases each). The J call may not be correct, given that the DNA end is closer to TRBJ2-7. This CDR3 is 17 amino acids long. The germline V gene has CDR1 LNHNV and CDR2 YYDKDF (reference sequence). For the CDR3, the DNA is TGTGCCACCAGCAGAGTCCTTACGGGTGTGTGGGGGTCCGAGCAGTACTTC. Translating it yields CATSRVLTGVWGSEQYF.

This clonotype was detected only a few times. In nucleotides, the CDR3 is TGTGCCACCAGTGAGTTGGAGACCCAGTACTTC. Protein product: CATSELETQYF. V and J are TRBV15 and TRBJ2-5; D remains unclear. This CDR3 contains 11 residues. Trimming removed 6 bases from V and 5 bases from J, with 7 bases in between. Germline CDR1 LNHNV, CDR2 YYDKDF (reference sequence).

This clonotype has only a few counts. The chain employs TRBV6-2 or TRBV6-3 and TRBJ2-3; D possibly corresponds to TRBD1 (5 bases). Germline V gene lookup returns CDR1 MNHEY and CDR2 SVGEGT. This CDR3 is built from 14 residues. The V end was cut by 2 bases, the J end by 2 bases, with 8 bases between. The CDR3 region is CASSYRQYTDTQYF. The CDR3 DNA reads as TGTGCCAGCAGTTACCGACAGTACACAGATACGCAGTATTTT.

The chain has TRBV7-2 and TRBJ2-3, with D maybe TRBD1 (5 bases). Germline V gene lookup returns CDR1 SGHTA and CDR2 FQGNSA. This CDR3 has 16 residues. V lost 3 bases and J lost 0, with 13 bases in between. The CDR3 nucleotides read TGTGCCAGCAGCTTGCTGGGGCCTCGGAGCACAGATACGCAGTATTTT. Translating gives CASSLLGPRSTDTQYF.

The chain joins TRBV7-2 to TRBJ2-7; 8 bases are a match to TRBD1. The CDR3 loop spans 15 amino acids. Germline V gene sequence: CDR1 SGHTA, CDR2 FQGNSA. Losses at the gene ends were 6 bases for V and 0 bases for J; bases not matched to a gene: 7. The CDR3 loop reads CASRRTGSSSYEQYF. CDR3 in DNA: TGTGCCAGCAGGAGGACAGGGTCATCCTCCTACGAGCAGTACTTC.

In this sample, this clonotype turned up a few times. The chain recombines TRBV20-1 with TRBJ2-1; no clear D gene. This CDR3 is built from 13 residues. V was clipped by 3 bases and J by 6 bases, with 12 bases between them. Germline V gene data show CDR1 as DFQATT and CDR2 as SNEGSKA (reference sequence). The CDR3 sequence: CSASRQPSNEQFF. DNA for the CDR3: TGCAGTGCTAGCAGGCAGCCCTCCAATGAGCAGTTCTTC.

V usage is TRBV27 and J usage is TRBJ1-1; D is ambiguous. Trimming shortened V by 2 bases and J by 4 bases, and 14 bases separated the two germline ends. The germline V gene has CDR1 MNHEY and CDR2 SMNVEV (reference sequence). The CDR3 has 15 residues. CDR3 protein: CASSLTLLDGTEAFF. DNA of the CDR3: TGTGCCAGCAGTTTAACACTCTTGGATGGCACTGAAGCTTTCTTT.

The rearrangement uses TRBV20-1 and TRBJ1-4; tentatively, D is TRBD1 (6 bases). The CDR3 covers 14 residues. The germline gives CDR1 DFQATT, CDR2 SNEGSKA (reference sequence). Trimming cost V 4 bases and J 4 bases, with 13 bases left between them. Written as DNA, the CDR3 is TGCAGTGCTAAGGGGGGCGCGGGTAATGAAAAACTGTTTTTT. Its translation: CSAKGGAGNEKLFF.

V usage is TRBV6-6 and J usage is TRBJ2-7; TRBD1 might be the D (6 bases). The CDR3 has 16 residues. Germline CDR1 and CDR2: MNHNY and SVGAGI (reference sequence). V lost 7 bases and J lost 0, with 19 bases in between. CDR3: CASTTHGTRLSYEQYF. The CDR3 nucleotides are TGTGCCAGCACCACCCACGGGACAAGACTCTCCTACGAGCAGTACTTC.

V and J are TRBV2 and TRBJ1-5, with D possibly TRBD1 on 6 matching bases. The CDR3 runs to 15 residues. Trimming shortened V by 7 bases and J by 2 bases, and 15 bases separated the two germline ends. Germline CDR1 reads SNHLY; CDR2 reads FYNNEI. CDR3 sequence: CASKERTVRNQPQHF. The DNA for the CDR3 is TGTGCCAGCAAAGAAAGGACAGTTCGCAATCAGCCCCAGCATTTT.

This clonotype was recorded a few times. The CDR3 here is CASSHDRNTEAFF. CDR3 bases: TGTGCCAGCAGTCATGACCGGAACACTGAAGCTTTCTTT. This rearrangement joins TRBV7-2 to TRBJ1-1; D not resolved. This CDR3 has 13 residues. Per the germline V gene, CDR1 is SGHTA and CDR2 is FQGNSA. Trimming cost V 6 bases and J 1 base, with 9 bases left between them.

V is TRBV6-5 and J is TRBJ2-7; D remains unclear. The germline CDR1 and CDR2 sequences are MNHEY and SVGAGI. V gave up 2 bases and J gave up 10 bases, with 15 bases separating them. CDR3 length: 13 amino acids. The CDR3 is CASSYHRVGGQYF. The DNA of the CDR3 is TGTGCCAGCAGTTACCACCGGGTCGGCGGACAGTACTTC.

This clonotype has only one observation. The junction and the germline gene differ at one end; a read error may be behind it. V and J are TRBV10-3 and TRBJ2-7; perhaps TRBD1 as D (6 bases). The CDR3 spans 14 residues. The germline CDR1 and CDR2 sequences are ENHRY and SYGVKD. CDR3: CAITKDSFSYGQYF. The CDR3 nucleotides are TGTGCCATCACTAAGGACAGCTTCTCCTACGGGCAGTACTTC.

This rearrangement joins TRBV29-1 to TRBJ2-3; D tentatively fits TRBD1 or TRBD2 (6 bases each). There are 15 residues in the CDR3. The ends were cut back, 4 bases at V and 0 bases at J, with 14 bases in the middle. Germline values: CDR1 SQVTM, CDR2 ANQGSEA. CDR3: CSVVRGGLSTDTQYF. CDR3 bases: TGCAGCGTTGTAAGAGGGGGGCTTAGCACAGATACGCAGTATTTT.

Only a few counts were recorded for this clonotype. The chain uses TRBV12-3 or TRBV12-4 and TRBJ1-5; no clear D gene. The CDR3 contains 12 residues. The V end lost 11 bases, the J end lost 10 bases, and 18 bases lay between the germline ends. CDR3 loop: CAGGLEGQPQHF. DNA of the CDR3: TGTGCCGGAGGGTTGGAGGGTCAACCCCAGCATTTT.

This clonotype was seen a few times. V and J are TRBV7-2 and TRBJ1-5; D unresolved. Per germline, CDR1 SGHTA and CDR2 FQGNSA. V was clipped by 3 bases and J by 5 bases, with 11 bases between them. This CDR3 has 14 amino acids. This CDR3 is CASSLQPNYQPQHF. The CDR3 coding sequence is TGTGCCAGCAGCTTGCAACCAAATTATCAGCCCCAGCATTTT.

The CDR3 bases are TGTGCCAGCAGCTCACAGGGGGCAAGCCAAGAGACCCAGTACTTC. Protein product: CASSSQGASQETQYF. This chain joins TRBV7-3 and TRBJ2-5; 9 bases are shared with TRBD1. The CDR3 extends over 15 amino acids. V shed 4 bases, J shed 1 base, and the junction held 4 bases outside the gene matches. From germline, CDR1 is SGHTA and CDR2 FQGTGA.

Of note for this clonotype: The junction and the germline gene differ at one end; a read error may be behind it. This rearrangement joins TRBV7-9 to TRBJ2-1; the match to TRBD2 covers 9 bases. The CDR3 totals 15 residues. In germline, CDR1 is SEHNR, CDR2 FQNEAQ (reference sequence). The chain's CDR3 is CASSIAGAGRNEQFF. CDR3 nucleotide sequence: TGTGCCAGCAGCATAGCGGGGGCAGGGAGGAATGAGCAGTTCTTC.

This sequence joins TRBV7-2 and TRBJ2-7; TRBD2 aligns across 11 bases. CDR1 and CDR2 (germline): SGHTA, FQGNSA. The CDR3 length is 15 residues. Losses at the gene ends were 10 bases for V and 5 bases for J; bases not matched to a gene: 13. The CDR3 bases are TGTGCCACTAGCGGGAGGTCTGTAGTTCTCCACGAGCAGTACTTC. It translates to CATSGRSVVLHEQYF. The complete variable domain, with remaining parts taken from reference TRBV7-2 and TRBJ2-7, reads GAGVSQSPSNKVTEKGKDVELRCDPISGHTALYWYRQSLGQGLEFLIYFQGNSAPDKSGLPSDRFSAERTGGSVSTLTIQRTQQEDSAVYLCATSGRSVVLHEQYFGPGTRLTVT.

A few counts support this clonotype. The chain combines TRBV6-5 with TRBJ2-7; the match to TRBD1 covers 8 bases. CDR3 length: 12 amino acids. V gave up 6 bases and J gave up 3 bases; unmatched junction bases: 1. Germline V gene sequence: CDR1 MNHEY, CDR2 SVGAGI. CDR3 in amino acids: CASRTGDYEQYF. In DNA, the CDR3 is TGTGCCAGCAGGACAGGGGACTACGAGCAGTACTTC.

The CDR3 spells CASTLTGTSWDTQYF. CDR3 in DNA: TGTGCCAGCACTCTTACCGGGACTAGCTGGGATACGCAGTATTTT. This chain links TRBV6-6 with TRBJ2-3; 9 bases agree with TRBD2. V lost 7 bases and J lost 6; bases outside the gene matches: 11. This CDR3 has 15 residues. In germline, CDR1 is MNHNY, CDR2 SVGAGI (reference sequence).

The chain uses TRBV29-1 and TRBJ2-3, with D possibly TRBD1 on 6 matching bases. Germline-derived CDR1 and CDR2 are SQVTM and ANQGSEA. Between the trimmed V and J ends, which lost 4 bases and 2 bases, there was a span of 10 bases. The CDR3 is 13 residues long. CDR3 sequence: CSVGGHLTDTQYF. The CDR3 DNA sequence: TGCAGCGTTGGGGGACACCTCACAGATACGCAGTATTTT.

The chain employs TRBV28 and TRBJ2-3; 7 bases align to TRBD2. V was pared by 3 bases and J by 4 bases, with 13 bases of the junction left unmatched. Germline-derived CDR1 and CDR2 are MDHEN and SYDVKM. The CDR3 runs to 17 residues. CDR3: CASSFTAGWSGADTQYF. The CDR3 nucleotides read TGTGCCAGCAGTTTCACAGCGGGGTGGTCAGGTGCAGATACGCAGTATTTT.

The chain couples TRBV5-4 to TRBJ2-3; 8 bases line up with TRBD2. The CDR3 has 16 residues. The germline gives CDR1 SGHNT, CDR2 YYREEE (reference sequence). J was trimmed by 8 bases and V by 4 bases; bases with no gene match: 15. The CDR3 region has the DNA TGTGCCAGCAGCCCCAAGGGCGGGGGGCCTGAGGTTACGCAGTATTTT. This gives the protein CASSPKGGGPEVTQYF.

This clonotype was seen only a few times. The chain carries TRBV20-1 and TRBJ2-5; 8 positions match TRBD2. TRBJ2-7 explains the end of the DNA better; the J call may be wrong. Germline CDR1 and CDR2: DFQATT and SNEGSKA (reference sequence). The CDR3 loop spans 16 amino acids. CDR3 sequence: CSAPLGGVSGAYEQYF. CDR3 nucleotides: TGCAGTGCTCCCCTCGGAGGGGTTAGCGGGGCCTACGAGCAGTACTTC.

The sample holds a few counts of this clonotype. The gene calls are TRBV29-1 and TRBJ1-1; no clear D. CDR1 is SQVTM, CDR2 ANQGSEA, per germline. The V gene lost 4 bases and the J gene lost 8 bases, with 11 bases spanning the gap. CDR3 length equals 11 residues. The CDR3 nucleotides read TGCAGCGTTGGGGGTCTCATCGAAGCTTTCTTT. This encodes CSVGGLIEAFF.

The chain links TRBV7-2 to TRBJ1-2; D is possibly TRBD1 (5 bases). Germline V lookup: CDR1 SGHTA, CDR2 FQGNSA. The V end was cut by 7 bases, the J end by 6 bases, with 12 bases between. This CDR3 contains 12 residues. The CDR3 nucleotides are TGTGCCAGCATCCGAGGGGTGGATGGCTACACCTTC. Translated, it gives CASIRGVDGYTF.

This clonotype was seen only a few times. The chain employs TRBV27 and TRBJ1-4, with a possible D match to TRBD1 (6 bases). V dropped 6 bases and J dropped 3 bases, with 11 bases sitting between them. Germline V gives CDR1 MNHEY, CDR2 SMNVEV (reference sequence). The CDR3 covers 14 residues. CDR3 in DNA: TGTGCCAGCAGCAAACAGGGTTCTAATGAAAAACTGTTTTTT. Translating it yields CASSKQGSNEKLFF.